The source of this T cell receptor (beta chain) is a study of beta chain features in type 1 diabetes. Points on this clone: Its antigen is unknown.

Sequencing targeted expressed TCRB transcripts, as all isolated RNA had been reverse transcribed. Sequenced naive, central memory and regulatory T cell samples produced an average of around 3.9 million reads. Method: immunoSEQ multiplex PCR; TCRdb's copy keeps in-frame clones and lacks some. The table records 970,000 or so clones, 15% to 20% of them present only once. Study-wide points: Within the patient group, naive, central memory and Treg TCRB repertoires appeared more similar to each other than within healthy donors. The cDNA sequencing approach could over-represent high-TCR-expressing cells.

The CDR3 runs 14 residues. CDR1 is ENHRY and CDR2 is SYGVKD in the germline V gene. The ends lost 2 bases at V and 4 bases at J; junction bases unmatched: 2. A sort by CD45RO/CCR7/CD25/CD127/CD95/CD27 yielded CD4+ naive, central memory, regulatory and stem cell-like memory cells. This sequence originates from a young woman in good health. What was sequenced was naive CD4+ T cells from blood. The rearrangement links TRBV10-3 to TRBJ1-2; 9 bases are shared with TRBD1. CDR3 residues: CAISETGGVYGYTF. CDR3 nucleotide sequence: TGTGCCATCAGTGAGACAGGGGGCGTCTATGGCTACACCTTC.